This TCR beta chain was documented in a study of cytomegalovirus exposure and HLA in healthy donors. Notes on the study in general: Being productive about 87% or about 30% of the time was typical of most TCR beta V segments in an earlier analysis.

The primer mix had 60 Vbeta and 13 Jbeta primers. The table came from immunoSEQ multiplex PCR; TCRdb's copy has only in-frame clones and leaves some out. The sample yields roughly 180,000 clones, roughly a tenth seen once. Germline V gene data show CDR1 as SQVTM and CDR2 as ANQGSEA. The germline V and J ends were trimmed by 1 base and 0 bases, with 12 bases remaining between them. This CDR3 contains 15 residues. This clone has a handful of counts. No antigen is known for it. Sequences were obtained from PBMCs. This TCR came from a young woman in good health and CMV-seropositive. The V and J genes are TRBV29-1 and TRBJ1-1, with D perhaps matching TRBD1 (6 bases). In nucleotides, the CDR3 is TGCAGCGTTGAAGGTGGACAGCTAATGAACACTGAAGCTTTCTTT. Translating gives CSVEGGQLMNTEAFF.